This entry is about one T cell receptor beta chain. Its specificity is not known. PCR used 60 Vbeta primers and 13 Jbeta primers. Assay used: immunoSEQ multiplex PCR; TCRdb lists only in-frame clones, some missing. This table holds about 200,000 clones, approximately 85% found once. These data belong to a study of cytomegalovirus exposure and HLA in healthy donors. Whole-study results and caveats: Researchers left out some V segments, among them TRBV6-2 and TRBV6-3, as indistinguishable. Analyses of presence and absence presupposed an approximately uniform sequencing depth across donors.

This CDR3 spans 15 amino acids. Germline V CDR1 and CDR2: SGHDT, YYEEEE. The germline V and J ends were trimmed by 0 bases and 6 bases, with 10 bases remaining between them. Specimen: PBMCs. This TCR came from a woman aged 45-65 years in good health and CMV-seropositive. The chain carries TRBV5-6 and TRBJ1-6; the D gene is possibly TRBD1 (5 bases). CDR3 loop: CASSLDGRANSPLHF. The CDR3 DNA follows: TGTGCCAGCAGCTTGGACGGCAGGGCTAATTCACCCCTCCACTTT.